Listed below are T cell receptor beta chains from one sample, sequenced in a study of cytomegalovirus exposure and HLA in healthy donors. Here immunoSEQ multiplex PCR was the method, and the copy in TCRdb shows in-frame clones only, minus some. This repertoire includes about 72,000 clones. Input material: PBMCs. Receptors were obtained from a woman aged 40 to 50 in good health and CMV-seropositive. Both conserved end residues are part of each CDR3. A D gene is named only where the DNA matches it firmly.

CDR3 DNA: TGTGCCAGCAGCGGCTGGACAGGGCCTAATGAAAAACTGTTTTTT
CDR3 protein: CASSGWTGPNEKLFF
D gene: TRBD1
J gene: TRBJ1-4
V gene: TRBV5-6

CDR3 DNA: TGTGCCACCAGCTCTTCGGGAGGTGCGGCTGATGAGCAGTTCTTC
CDR3 protein: CATSSSGGAADEQFF
D gene: TRBD2
J gene: TRBJ2-1
V gene: TRBV15

CDR3 DNA: TGTGCCAGCAGCGTAGACAGCTATAATTCACCCCTCCACTTT
CDR3 protein: CASSVDSYNSPLHF
D gene: .
J gene: TRBJ1-6
V gene: TRBV28

CDR3 DNA: TGTGCCTGGAGTGGACTAGCGGGAGCGGGCAACACCGGGGAGCTGTTTTTT
CDR3 protein: CAWSGLAGAGNTGELFF
D gene: TRBD2
J gene: TRBJ2-2
V gene: TRBV30

CDR3 DNA: TGTGCCAGCAGCTTGCGTCAGAGGGTGTACGAGCAGTACTTC
CDR3 protein: CASSLRQRVYEQYF
D gene: .
J gene: TRBJ2-7
V gene: TRBV7-6

CDR3 DNA: TGTGCCAGCAGTGAAGAAAGGAGACAGGGAATCACAGATACGCAGTATTTT
CDR3 protein: CASSEERRQGITDTQYF
D gene: TRBD1
J gene: TRBJ2-3
V gene: TRBV6-1

CDR3 DNA: TGCAGCGTTGAAAGGACCCAGCGGGATCTGTCCTACGAGCAGTACTTC
CDR3 protein: CSVERTQRDLSYEQYF
D gene: TRBD2
J gene: TRBJ2-7
V gene: TRBV29-1

CDR3 DNA: TGCGCCAGCAGCCAAGATCGTCTCCGGACAGGGTATAGCAATCAGCCCCAGCATTTT
CDR3 protein: CASSQDRLRTGYSNQPQHF
D gene: TRBD1
J gene: TRBJ1-5
V gene: TRBV4-1

CDR3 DNA: TGTGCCAGCAGCTCACTAGCGGGAGTGGGAGATACGCAGTATTTT
CDR3 protein: CASSSLAGVGDTQYF
D gene: TRBD2
J gene: TRBJ2-3
V gene: TRBV5-4

CDR3 DNA: TGCAGCGTTGCGGGGGACAGGGGCGACACCATATATTTT
CDR3 protein: CSVAGDRGDTIYF
D gene: TRBD1
J gene: TRBJ1-3
V gene: TRBV29-1

CDR3 DNA: TGTGCCACCAGTTCTGGAGGGGCGCGCGGCTATGGCTACACCTTC
CDR3 protein: CATSSGGARGYGYTF
D gene: .
J gene: TRBJ1-2
V gene: TRBV15

CDR3 DNA: TGCAGCGTTGAACAACTGGACAAGACCTACAATGAGCAGTTCTTC
CDR3 protein: CSVEQLDKTYNEQFF
D gene: .
J gene: TRBJ2-1
V gene: TRBV29-1

CDR3 DNA: TGTGCCAGCAGCCTCAGGGGGCCTGGGGCCAACGTCCTGACTTTC
CDR3 protein: CASSLRGPGANVLTF
D gene: TRBD1
J gene: TRBJ2-6
V gene: TRBV28

CDR3 DNA: TGTGCCAGCAGTCCGGGGGTCGAGGTCGGGACCCAGTACTTC
CDR3 protein: CASSPGVEVGTQYF
D gene: .
J gene: TRBJ2-5
V gene: TRBV2

CDR3 DNA: TGTGCCAGCAGCGCAAAACTAGCGGGGGCGGCCAATGAGCAGTTCTTC
CDR3 protein: CASSAKLAGAANEQFF
D gene: TRBD2
J gene: TRBJ2-1
V gene: TRBV9

CDR3 DNA: TGCAGCGTTGATCGGACTAGCGGGAATGAGCAGTTCTTC
CDR3 protein: CSVDRTSGNEQFF
D gene: TRBD2
J gene: TRBJ2-1
V gene: TRBV29-1

CDR3 DNA: TGTGCCAGCAGCTTATCTCCCCTTCAGTTGCAGTTCTTC
CDR3 protein: CASSLSPLQLQFF
D gene: .
J gene: TRBJ2-1
V gene: TRBV11-3

CDR3 DNA: TGTGCCAGCAGCCTCGGACAGGTGAACACTGAAGCTTTCTTT
CDR3 protein: CASSLGQVNTEAFF
D gene: TRBD1
J gene: TRBJ1-1
V gene: TRBV5-4

CDR3 DNA: TGTGCCAGCAGCTTGGGGGGGAGGGAGGGGCACACTGAAGCTTTCTTT
CDR3 protein: CASSLGGREGHTEAFF
D gene: .
J gene: TRBJ1-1
V gene: TRBV5-4

CDR3 DNA: TGTGCCAGCCACAGGATTGGGGTTTTGACAGATACGCAGTATTTT
CDR3 protein: CASHRIGVLTDTQYF
D gene: .
J gene: TRBJ2-3
V gene: TRBV28

CDR3 DNA: TGTGCCAGCATCCAAGGGGGGGCGAACACTGAAGCTTTCTTT
CDR3 protein: CASIQGGANTEAFF
D gene: .
J gene: TRBJ1-1
V gene: TRBV28

CDR3 DNA: TGTGCCAGCAGTCAAAACTCCTACGAGCAGTACTTC
CDR3 protein: CASSQNSYEQYF
D gene: .
J gene: TRBJ2-7
V gene: TRBV6-1